Following are 7 T cell receptor beta chains from one sample sequenced in a study of blood T cells in healthy people across ages. Combining a sample-barcoded 5' primer with a J-beta primer mix, a second PCR ran for roughly 6 to 11 cycles. MiXCR was run by TCRdb on the 5' RACE reads, yielding one entry per CDR3 protein. The sample has around 870,000 distinct CDR3 sequences; around 26% are singletons. Sequencing was performed on blood. The source of these receptors is a woman of 80 years or more in good health.

The rearrangement uses TRBV28 and TRBJ2-5; perhaps D is TRBD1 or TRBD2 (5 bases each). Near its end, the DNA agrees better with TRBJ2-7, so the J call may be wrong. The CDR3 has 13 amino acids. CDR1 is MDHEN and CDR2 is SYDVKM in the germline V gene. Written as DNA, the CDR3 is TGTGCCAGCCAGGGAGCCCCCTCCTACGAGCAGTACTTC. This encodes CASQGAPSYEQYF.

Of note for this clonotype: This could be a read error, since a much larger clone is one nucleotide away. The rearrangement joins TRBV6-2 or TRBV6-3 to TRBJ1-2; no clear D gene. Trimming took 6 bases from V and 0 from J, leaving 14 bases between them. Germline V gene lookup returns CDR1 MNHEY and CDR2 SVGEGT. CDR3 length: 15 amino acids. The CDR3 protein is CASSAWNTANYGYTF. As DNA, the CDR3 is TGTGCCAGCAGCGCCTGGAATACAGCTAACTATGGCTACACCTTC.

J is TRBJ1-1 and V is TRBV27; D unclear. V was pared by 2 bases and J by 5 bases, with 12 bases between. Germline assignment: CDR1 MNHEY and CDR2 SMNVEV (reference sequence). The CDR3 is 14 residues long. CDR3 in DNA: TGTGCCAGCAGTTTAGGCGTTGTTGGTACTGAAGCTTTCTTT. It specifies CASSLGVVGTEAFF.

This clonotype was picked up many times. The gene calls are TRBV20-1 and TRBJ1-2, with unresolved D. Per germline, CDR1 DFQATT and CDR2 SNEGSKA (reference sequence). This CDR3 has 14 amino acids. Trimming left V 8 bases short and J 0 bases short, with 16 bases between. The CDR3 loop is CSSTQYRANYGYTF. CDR3 nucleotides: TGCAGTTCGACGCAGTACAGAGCTAACTATGGCTACACCTTC.

This clonotype was counted ten times or more. V gene TRBV7-2 combines with J gene TRBJ2-7, with D possibly matching TRBD1 (5 bases). Trimming cost V 4 bases and J 2 bases, with 12 bases left between them. The CDR3 spans 14 residues. Per germline, CDR1 SGHTA and CDR2 FQGNSA. The CDR3: CASSYDRSTYEQYF. The DNA of the CDR3 is TGTGCCAGCAGCTATGACAGATCGACCTACGAGCAGTACTTC.

A note on this clonotype: The junction differs from germline at one of its ends, possibly a read error. This chain links TRBV7-2 with TRBJ2-2, with D perhaps matching TRBD2 (5 bases). This CDR3 contains 16 residues. Germline CDR1 SGHTA, CDR2 FQGNSA. DNA of the CDR3: TGTGCCAGCAGCCCCTGGGTGGTCGGGAACACCGGGGAGCGGTTTTTT. Translation gives CASSPWVVGNTGERFF.

There are many counts of this clonotype. The chain recombines TRBV6-1 with TRBJ2-1, with D unclear. There are 15 residues in the CDR3. Trimming removed 2 bases at V and 3 bases at J, with 11 bases between. CDR1 is MNHNS, CDR2 SASEGT, per germline. The CDR3 here is CASSERYSYYNEQFF. The CDR3 nucleotides read TGTGCCAGCAGTGAAAGGTATAGCTACTACAATGAGCAGTTCTTC.